One sample yielded the 21 T cell receptor beta chains listed below, sequenced in a study of blood T cells in healthy people across ages. Next came a second PCR, run for about 6 to 12 cycles, which used a sample-barcoded 5' primer along with a J-beta primer mix. TCRdb analysed the 5' RACE reads with MiXCR anew, one entry per CDR3 protein. The sample has about 780,000 distinct CDR3 sequences; roughly 25% are singletons. These sequences were also reported in another study, on T cells of mothers and their children.

Sequencing was done on a sample of blood. These receptors were obtained from a boy younger than 18 in good health.

The chain links TRBV2 to TRBJ2-5, with 9 nucleotides matching TRBD2. The J call is in doubt because the DNA end fits TRBJ2-1 better. This CDR3 has 14 residues. Germline loops: CDR1 SNHLY, CDR2 FYNNEI. CDR3 nucleotides: TGTGCCAGCAGTGGGCGGGGGGGATCCAATGAGCAGTTCTTC. Its protein is CASSGRGGSNEQFF.

This clonotype turned up a few times. The chain couples TRBV25-1 to TRBJ2-2; 9 bases are shared with TRBD1. The trim removed 4 bases at V and 5 bases at J, leaving 5 bases unmatched. Germline CDR1 reads MGHDK; CDR2 reads SYGVNS. The CDR3 totals 15 residues. Here the CDR3 reads CASSARDRVTGELFF. The DNA of the CDR3 is TGTGCCAGCAGTGCCCGGGACAGGGTAACCGGGGAGCTGTTTTTT.

The V gene is TRBV6-2 or TRBV6-3, the J gene TRBJ2-5; D call uncertain. V shed 4 bases and J shed 1 base, with 10 bases lying between them. This CDR3 contains 14 residues. Germline V gene sequence: CDR1 MNHEY, CDR2 SVGEGT. CDR3 sequence: CASSLIRSQETQYF. CDR3 DNA: TGTGCCAGCAGTTTAATCCGGTCCCAAGAGACCCAGTACTTC.

J is TRBJ1-5 and V is TRBV3-1; D gene uncertain. V lost 4 bases and J lost 10, with 17 bases in between. The CDR3 has 14 residues. Germline V gene lookup returns CDR1 LGHDT and CDR2 YNNKEL (reference sequence). In DNA form, the CDR3 reads TGTGCCAGCAGCCCAAAAGGGTGGAGTCAACCCCAGCATTTT. It yields the protein CASSPKGWSQPQHF.

There are a few counts of this clonotype. The V and J genes are TRBV4-2 and TRBJ1-5; possible D gene TRBD1, 5 bases. The germline V and J ends were trimmed by 4 bases and 0 bases, with 13 bases remaining between them. This CDR3 has 16 amino acids. Per the germline V gene, CDR1 is LGHNA and CDR2 is YNFKEQ. The CDR3 here is CASSPSGGPSNQPQHF. The CDR3 DNA sequence: TGTGCCAGCAGCCCCTCGGGGGGACCTAGCAATCAGCCCCAGCATTTT.

This clonotype showed up just a few times. The chain couples TRBV5-1 to TRBJ1-2; 10 nucleotides align to TRBD1. The germline V gene encodes CDR1 SGHRS and CDR2 YFSETQ. Trimming took 1 base from V and 5 from J; bases not matched to a gene: 8. The CDR3 runs to 16 residues. CDR3 amino acids: CASSLISTGGLYGYTF. CDR3 nucleotide sequence: TGCGCCAGCAGCTTGATTTCGACAGGGGGCTTGTATGGCTACACCTTC.

The V and J genes are TRBV7-2 and TRBJ1-1, with a weak D call TRBD1 (5 bases). The germline V gene has CDR1 SGHTA and CDR2 FQGNSA. Deletions cut 3 bases from V and 5 bases from J, with 13 bases between. The CDR3 is 14 residues long. The CDR3 protein is CASSFSSGGTEAFF. The DNA of the CDR3 is TGTGCCAGCAGCTTTTCAAGTGGGGGAACTGAAGCTTTCTTT.

The chain recombines TRBV12-5 with TRBJ2-6; D gene ambiguous. This CDR3 comprises 15 residues. V lost 6 bases, J lost 0 bases, and 9 bases lay in between. The V gene's germline CDR1 is LGHNT and CDR2 FRNRAP. CDR3 residues: CASGAWSSGANVLTF. The CDR3 DNA sequence: TGTGCTAGTGGGGCGTGGAGCTCTGGGGCCAACGTCCTGACTTTC. Together with reference TRBV12-5 and TRBJ2-6, the CDR3 gives the full variable domain: DARVTQTPRHKVTEMGQEVTMRCQPILGHNTVFWYRQTMMQGLELLAYFRNRAPLDDSGMPKDRFSAEMPDATLATLKIQPSEPRDSAVYFCASGAWSSGANVLTFGAGSRLTVL.

V is TRBV19 and J is TRBJ2-5; D is unresolved. The ends were cut back, 7 bases at V and 5 bases at J, with 11 bases in the middle. The CDR3 is made up of 12 amino acids. Germline assignment: CDR1 LNHDA and CDR2 SQIVND (reference sequence). Here the CDR3 reads CASTSQGETQYF. The CDR3 DNA sequence: TGTGCCAGTACTTCCCAAGGGGAGACCCAGTACTTC.

The V and J genes are TRBV6-6 and TRBJ2-6; D may be TRBD1 or TRBD2 (5 bases each). The ends were cut back, 8 bases at V and 3 bases at J, with 14 bases in the middle. Germline CDR1 and CDR2: MNHNY and SVGAGI (reference sequence). CDR3 size: 15 residues. Here the CDR3 DNA reads TGTGCCAGCTTAAGAGGGGCTGGTGGGGCCAACGTCCTGACTTTC. Amino acids: CASLRGAGGANVLTF.

The gene calls are TRBV5-5 and TRBJ2-3; no clear D. The CDR3 has 16 residues. V was clipped by 4 bases and J by 2 bases, with 17 bases between them. Per the germline V gene, CDR1 is SGHKS and CDR2 is YYEKEE (reference sequence). The CDR3 loop reads CASSPLDLLSTDTQYF. As DNA, the CDR3 is TGTGCCAGCAGCCCTTTAGATCTCTTGTCCACAGATACGCAGTATTTT.

The chain recombines TRBV14 with TRBJ1-4; D gene unclear. Germline V gene data show CDR1 as SGHDN and CDR2 as FVKESK. V was pared by 4 bases and J by 10 bases, with 13 bases between. CDR3 size: 13 residues. As DNA, the CDR3 is TGTGCCAGCAGCCTTCGGACCCAAGCAAAACTGTTTTTT. Translation gives CASSLRTQAKLFF.

This clonotype was seen only a few times. V is TRBV5-1 and J is TRBJ1-1, with a possible D match to TRBD1 (5 bases). V was shortened by 1 base and J by 4 bases, with 11 bases between the two germline ends. From germline, CDR1 is SGHRS and CDR2 YFSETQ. The CDR3 is 14 amino acids. CDR3 residues: CASSLWSGGTEAFF. CDR3 coding DNA: TGCGCCAGCAGCTTGTGGTCCGGGGGCACTGAAGCTTTCTTT.

This clonotype was seen a few times. V is TRBV29-1 and J is TRBJ2-7; 9 bases are a match to TRBD2. V shed 0 bases and J 7 bases; nucleotides not matched to a gene: 10. Germline V CDR1 and CDR2: SQVTM, ANQGSEA. The CDR3 covers 15 residues. The chain's CDR3 is CSVEDVTRGGREQYF. The CDR3 region has the DNA TGCAGCGTTGAAGATGTGACGCGGGGGGGAAGAGAGCAGTACTTC.

This clonotype has just a few counts. CDR3 protein: CASSEGVYVYNEQFF. DNA for the CDR3: TGTGCCAGCAGTGAAGGGGTCTACGTCTACAATGAGCAGTTCTTC. This chain uses TRBV6-1 with TRBJ2-1; D gene unclear. Trimming took 1 base from V and 3 from J, leaving 10 bases between them. This CDR3 has 15 residues. Germline loops: CDR1 MNHNS, CDR2 SASEGT.

This clonotype was picked up a small number of times. The gene calls are TRBV29-1 and TRBJ2-7, with D possibly TRBD1 on 6 matching bases. The V gene lost 4 bases and the J gene lost 5 bases, with 15 bases spanning the gap. This CDR3 has 13 amino acids. The germline V gene has CDR1 SQVTM and CDR2 ANQGSEA. The CDR3 loop reads CSVGPGVEDEQYF. DNA for the CDR3: TGCAGCGTTGGCCCAGGGGTAGAGGACGAGCAGTACTTC.

In this sample, this clonotype turned up a few times. The V call is TRBV6-4, the J call TRBJ1-2, with TRBD1 identical over 9 bases. The ends lost 2 bases at V and 6 bases at J; junction bases unmatched: 4. The germline CDR1 and CDR2 sequences are MRHNA and SNTAGT. This CDR3 has 14 residues. The CDR3 is CASSDPGQGNGYTF. In DNA form, the CDR3 reads TGTGCCAGCAGTGACCCTGGACAGGGGAATGGCTACACCTTC.

The J gene is TRBJ2-3, the V gene TRBV5-1; D is possibly TRBD1 or TRBD2 (6 bases each). Per the germline V gene, CDR1 is SGHRS and CDR2 is YFSETQ. There are 18 residues in the CDR3. V lost 1 base and J lost 2, with 20 bases in between. Here the CDR3 reads CASSLRDPGGPSTDTQYF. The CDR3 DNA follows: TGCGCCAGCAGCTTGCGTGATCCCGGGGGCCCTTCCACAGATACGCAGTATTTT.

J is TRBJ1-1 and V is TRBV6-7; D remains unclear. TRBV6-7 is given ORF status, its function remaining uncertain. Trimming pared 0 bases from V and 8 bases from J, leaving 13 bases between. The CDR3 is 14 amino acids. This CDR3 is CASSYSIRGTEAFF. CDR3 bases: TGTGCCAGCAGTTACTCGATTCGAGGCACGGAAGCTTTCTTT.

CDR3 amino acids: CSARDRISTIPYNEQFF. The CDR3 DNA follows: TGCAGTGCTAGAGATCGAATATCTACAATTCCCTACAATGAGCAGTTCTTC. The rearrangement uses TRBV20-1 and TRBJ2-1; D gene uncertain. Trimming shortened V by 0 bases and J by 2 bases, and 17 bases separated the two germline ends. CDR3 size: 17 residues. Germline V CDR1 and CDR2: DFQATT, SNEGSKA (reference sequence).

There are a few counts of this clonotype. This chain links TRBV5-1 with TRBJ1-1; D possibly corresponds to TRBD1 (5 bases). With 0 bases removed from V and 1 base from J, the gap between germline ends came to 13 bases. CDR1 and CDR2 from the germline V gene are SGHRS and YFSETQ. The CDR3 covers 16 residues. This CDR3 reads CASSLGGAGGNTEAFF. CDR3 nucleotide sequence: TGCGCCAGCAGCTTGGGAGGCGCCGGGGGGAACACTGAAGCTTTCTTT.